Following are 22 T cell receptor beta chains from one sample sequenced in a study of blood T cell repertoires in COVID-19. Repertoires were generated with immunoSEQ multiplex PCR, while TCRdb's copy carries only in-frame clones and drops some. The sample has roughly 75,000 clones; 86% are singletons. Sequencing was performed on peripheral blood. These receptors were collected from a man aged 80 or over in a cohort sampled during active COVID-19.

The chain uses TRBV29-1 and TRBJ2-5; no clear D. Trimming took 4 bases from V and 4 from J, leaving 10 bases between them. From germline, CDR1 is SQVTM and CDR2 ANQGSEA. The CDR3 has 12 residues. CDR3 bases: TGCAGCGTTGGTCTGGGCACAGAGACCCAGTACTTC. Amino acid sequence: CSVGLGTETQYF.

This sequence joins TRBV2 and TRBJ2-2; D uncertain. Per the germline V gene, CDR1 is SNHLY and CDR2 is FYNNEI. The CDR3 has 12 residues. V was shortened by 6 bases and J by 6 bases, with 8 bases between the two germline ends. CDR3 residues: CASSQSAGELFF. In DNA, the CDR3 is TGTGCCAGCAGCCAATCGGCCGGGGAGCTGTTTTTT.

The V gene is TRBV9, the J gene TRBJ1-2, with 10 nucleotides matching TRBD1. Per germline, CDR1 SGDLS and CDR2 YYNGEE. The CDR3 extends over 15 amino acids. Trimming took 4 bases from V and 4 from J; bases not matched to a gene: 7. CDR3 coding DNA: TGTGCCAGCAGCTTAGGGACAGGGGCGAGCTATGGCTACACCTTC. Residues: CASSLGTGASYGYTF.

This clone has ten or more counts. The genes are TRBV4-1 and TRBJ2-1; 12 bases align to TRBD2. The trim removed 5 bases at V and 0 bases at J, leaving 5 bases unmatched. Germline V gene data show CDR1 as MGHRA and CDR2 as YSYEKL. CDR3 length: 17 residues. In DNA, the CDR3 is TGCGCCAGCAGCGCCCTGACTAGCGGGGGCTCCTACAATGAGCAGTTCTTC. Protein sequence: CASSALTSGGSYNEQFF.

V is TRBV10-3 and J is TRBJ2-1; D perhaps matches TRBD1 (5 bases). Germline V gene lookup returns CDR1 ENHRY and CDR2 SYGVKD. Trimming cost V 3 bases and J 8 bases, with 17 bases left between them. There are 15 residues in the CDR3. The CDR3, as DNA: TGTGCCATCAGTGATGGGCAGGGAACGGTATATGAGCAGTTCTTC. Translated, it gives CAISDGQGTVYEQFF.

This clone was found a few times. Written as DNA, the CDR3 is TGTGCCAGCAGCGTTCGTCTGTACAATGAGCAGTTCTTC. It translates to CASSVRLYNEQFF. The chain combines TRBV9 with TRBJ2-1; D is uncertain. Between the trimmed V and J ends, which lost 2 bases and 4 bases, there was a span of 7 bases. This CDR3 contains 13 residues. Germline V gene sequence: CDR1 SGDLS, CDR2 YYNGEE.

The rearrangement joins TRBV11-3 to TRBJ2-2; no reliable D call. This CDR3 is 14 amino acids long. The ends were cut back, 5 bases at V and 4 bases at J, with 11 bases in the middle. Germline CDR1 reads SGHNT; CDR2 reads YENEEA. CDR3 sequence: CASSPTTTTGELFF. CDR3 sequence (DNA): TGTGCCAGCAGCCCCACCACTACCACCGGGGAGCTGTTTTTT.

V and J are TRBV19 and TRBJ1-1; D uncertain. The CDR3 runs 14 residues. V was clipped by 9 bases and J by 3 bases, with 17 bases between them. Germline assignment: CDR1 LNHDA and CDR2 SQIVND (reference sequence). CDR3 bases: TGTGCCAGCACCCCGACCGGGGTGTACACTGAAGCTTTCTTT. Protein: CASTPTGVYTEAFF.

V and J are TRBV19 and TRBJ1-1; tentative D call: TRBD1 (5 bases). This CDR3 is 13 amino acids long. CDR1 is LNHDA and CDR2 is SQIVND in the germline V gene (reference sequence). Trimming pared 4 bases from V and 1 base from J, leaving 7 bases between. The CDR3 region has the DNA TGTGCCAGTAGTAGACAGAGGAACACTGAAGCTTTCTTT. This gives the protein CASSRQRNTEAFF.

CDR3 loop: CASSHASVEQFF. The DNA for the CDR3 is TGTGCCAGCAGCCATGCTAGCGTTGAGCAGTTCTTC. The chain has TRBV3-1 (or the pseudogene TRBV3-2) and TRBJ2-1; D might be TRBD2 (6 bases). This CDR3 region has 12 residues. Trimming pared 3 bases from V and 9 bases from J, leaving 9 bases between. Looked up from germline, CDR1 is LGHDT and CDR2 is YNNKEL (reference sequence).

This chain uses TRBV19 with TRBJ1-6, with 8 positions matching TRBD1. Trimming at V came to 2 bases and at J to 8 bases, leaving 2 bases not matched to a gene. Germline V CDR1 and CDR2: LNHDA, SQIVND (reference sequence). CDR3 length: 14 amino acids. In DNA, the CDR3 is TGTGCCAGTAGTATACAGGACAGGGATTCACCCCTCCACTTT. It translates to CASSIQDRDSPLHF. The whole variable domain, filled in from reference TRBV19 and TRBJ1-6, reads DGGITQSPKYLFRKEGQNVTLSCEQNLNHDAMYWYRQDPGQGLRLIYYSQIVNDFQKGDIAEGYSVSREKKESFPLTVTSAQKNPTAFYLCASSIQDRDSPLHFGNGTRLTVT.

The DNA of the CDR3 is TGTGCCAGCAGTTACTTTATCTCTGGAAACACCATATATTTT. Residues: CASSYFISGNTIYF. The chain joins TRBV6-6 to TRBJ1-3; D not resolved. CDR1 MNHNY and CDR2 SVGAGI come from the germline V gene (reference sequence). The germline V and J ends were trimmed by 1 base and 0 bases, with 4 bases remaining between them. This CDR3 spans 14 amino acids.

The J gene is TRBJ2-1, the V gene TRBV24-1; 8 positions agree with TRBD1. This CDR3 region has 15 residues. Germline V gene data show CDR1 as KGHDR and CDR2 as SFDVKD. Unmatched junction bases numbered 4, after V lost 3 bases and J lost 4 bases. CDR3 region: CATSDPGQDYNEQFF. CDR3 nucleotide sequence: TGTGCCACCAGTGATCCGGGACAGGATTACAATGAGCAGTTCTTC.

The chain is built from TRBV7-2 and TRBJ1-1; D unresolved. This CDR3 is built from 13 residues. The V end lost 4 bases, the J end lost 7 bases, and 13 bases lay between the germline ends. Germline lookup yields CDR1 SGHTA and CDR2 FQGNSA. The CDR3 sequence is CASSSSARHEAFF. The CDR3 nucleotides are TGTGCCAGCAGCTCGTCCGCCAGGCATGAAGCTTTCTTT.

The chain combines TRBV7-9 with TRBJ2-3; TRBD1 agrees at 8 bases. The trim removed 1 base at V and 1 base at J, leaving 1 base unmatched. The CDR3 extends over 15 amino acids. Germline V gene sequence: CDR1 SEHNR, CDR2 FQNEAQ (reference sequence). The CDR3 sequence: CASSLVDRGTDTQYF. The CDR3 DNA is TGTGCCAGCAGCTTAGTGGACAGGGGCACAGATACGCAGTATTTT.

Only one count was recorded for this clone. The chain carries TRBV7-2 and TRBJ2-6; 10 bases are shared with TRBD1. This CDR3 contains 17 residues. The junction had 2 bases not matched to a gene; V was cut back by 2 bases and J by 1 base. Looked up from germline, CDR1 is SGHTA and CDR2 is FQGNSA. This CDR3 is CASSLRQGASGANVLTF. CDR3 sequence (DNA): TGTGCCAGCAGCTTAAGACAGGGGGCGTCTGGGGCCAACGTCCTGACTTTC. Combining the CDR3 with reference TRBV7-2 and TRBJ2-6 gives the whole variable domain GAGVSQSPSNKVTEKGKDVELRCDPISGHTALYWYRQSLGQGLEFLIYFQGNSAPDKSGLPSDRFSAERTGGSVSTLTIQRTQQEDSAVYLCASSLRQGASGANVLTFGAGSRLTVL.

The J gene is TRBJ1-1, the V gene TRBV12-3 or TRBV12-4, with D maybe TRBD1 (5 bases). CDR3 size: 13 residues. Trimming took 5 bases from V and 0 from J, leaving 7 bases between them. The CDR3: CASSTRVNTEAFF. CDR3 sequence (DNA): TGTGCCAGCAGTACCAGGGTGAACACTGAAGCTTTCTTT.

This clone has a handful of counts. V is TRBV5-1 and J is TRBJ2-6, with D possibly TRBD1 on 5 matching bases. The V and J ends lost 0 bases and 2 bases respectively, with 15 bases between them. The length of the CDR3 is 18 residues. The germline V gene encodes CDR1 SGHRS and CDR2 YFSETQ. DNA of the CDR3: TGCGCCAGCAGCTTGGGCGGTTCCAGGGTGGCTGGGGCCAACGTCCTGACTTTC. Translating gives CASSLGGSRVAGANVLTF.

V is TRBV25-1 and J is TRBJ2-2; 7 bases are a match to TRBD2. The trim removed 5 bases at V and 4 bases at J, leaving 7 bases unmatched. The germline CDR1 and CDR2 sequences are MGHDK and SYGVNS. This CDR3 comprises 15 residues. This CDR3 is CASSKRGPGTGELFF. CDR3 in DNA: TGTGCCAGCAGTAAGCGGGGCCCGGGCACCGGGGAGCTGTTTTTT. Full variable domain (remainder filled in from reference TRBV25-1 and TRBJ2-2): EADIYQTPRYLVIGTGKKITLECSQTMGHDKMYWYQQDPGMELHLIHYSYGVNSTEKGDLSSESTVSRIRTEHFPLTLESARPSHTSQYLCASSKRGPGTGELFFGEGSRLTVL.

The CDR3 protein is CASSPGGEPFYGYTF. The CDR3 coding sequence is TGTGCCAGCAGCCCTGGGGGGGAGCCCTTCTATGGCTACACCTTC. The chain joins TRBV7-9 to TRBJ1-2; TRBD1 is a possible D gene (5 bases). This CDR3 has 15 residues. Trimming took off 5 bases at V and 4 bases at J, with 17 bases between the two ends. The V gene's germline CDR1 is SEHNR and CDR2 FQNEAQ (reference sequence).

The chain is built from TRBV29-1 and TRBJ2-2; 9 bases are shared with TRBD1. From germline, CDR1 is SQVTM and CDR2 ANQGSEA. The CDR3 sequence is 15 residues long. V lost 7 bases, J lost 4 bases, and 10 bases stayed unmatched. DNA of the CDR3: TGCAGCGCAGGATCCGGGACAGGGAGCACCGGGGAGCTGTTTTTT. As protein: CSAGSGTGSTGELFF.

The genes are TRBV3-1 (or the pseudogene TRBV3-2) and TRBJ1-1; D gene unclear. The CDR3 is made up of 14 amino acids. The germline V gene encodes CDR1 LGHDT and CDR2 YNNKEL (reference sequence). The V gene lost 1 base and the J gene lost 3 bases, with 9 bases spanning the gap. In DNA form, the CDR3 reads TGTGCCAGCAGCCAAGGAGGGTACTACACTGAAGCTTTCTTT. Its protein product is CASSQGGYYTEAFF.